This T cell receptor (beta chain) was found in a study of T cell repertoires in cytomegalovirus infection. This clonotype was found many times. Its cognate antigen is unknown. Via MiXCR, TCRdb re-called the reads, giving one row per CDR3 protein. The data show about 830,000 distinct CDR3 sequences, with 30% to 35% seen just once and approximately 13% held by the top ten. Trimming stripped 5 bases from V and 1 base from J, with 12 bases between. This CDR3 has 14 amino acids. The germline V gene has CDR1 MNHEY and CDR2 SMNVEV (reference sequence). The sample consisted of cultured CD8+ T cells from PBMCs, taken from culture after CMV antigen stimulation. The clonotype comes from a human donor in good health (CMV status not recorded). Some clones in this sample may be carry-over from other donors' samples. This chain uses TRBV27 with TRBJ2-7, with D possibly called TRBD1 or TRBD2 (5 bases each). CDR3 residues: CASSPLGDSYEQYF. The CDR3 DNA reads as TGTGCCAGCAGTCCCCTGGGGGATTCCTACGAGCAGTACTTC.